These 14 T cell receptor beta chains came from one sample sequenced in a study of vaccination and CD4 T cells after COVID-19. Sequencing of the DNA from cultured CD4+ T cells was carried out with the Oncomine TCR Beta short-read assay. Using its own MiXCR run on the PCR reads, TCRdb lists one record per CDR3 protein. The sample lists 12,000 or so distinct CDR3 sequences, about 50% occurring once. These receptors' antigens are unknown. Treatment defined: approximately nine-day PBMC culture with coronavirus spike peptide pools or control peptides (ViraFEST assay). The sequenced sample was CD4+ T cells from blood, cultured in vitro. These receptors all come from a human donor who had recovered from COVID-19.

The chain couples TRBV24-1 to TRBJ1-5; D gene unclear. Germline V CDR1 and CDR2: KGHDR, SFDVKD. The CDR3 sequence is 16 residues long. Trimming pared 4 bases from V and 4 bases from J, leaving 16 bases between. CDR3 in DNA: TGTGCCACCAGTGACCACCGGGCGGGGTTTAATCAGCCCCAGCATTTT. Translating gives CATSDHRAGFNQPQHF.

This clonotype came up a few times. DNA for the CDR3: TGTGCCACCCAAGACTATGGACTAGCGGAAAAGAGCTCCTACAATGAGCAGTTCTTC. It specifies CATQDYGLAEKSSYNEQFF. The V call is TRBV15, the J call TRBJ2-1, with 10 bases aligning to TRBD2. The CDR3 is 19 residues long. Unmatched junction bases numbered 16, after V lost 8 bases and J lost 0 bases. Germline CDR1 reads LNHNV; CDR2 reads YYDKDF (reference sequence).

V is TRBV20-1 and J is TRBJ2-7; D is unresolved. Germline values: CDR1 DFQATT, CDR2 SNEGSKA (reference sequence). The CDR3 covers 10 residues. The DNA for the CDR3 is TGCTCTCTGAGCTCCTACGAGCAGTACTTC. Protein: CSLSSYEQYF.

This clonotype has a handful of counts. This chain joins TRBV28 and TRBJ1-2, with no clear D. The CDR3 is 13 residues long. V lost 8 bases and J 2 bases, leaving 12 bases between the germline ends. Germline V CDR1 and CDR2: MDHEN, SYDVKM. CDR3 in amino acids: CASSGRPNYGYTF. The CDR3 DNA follows: TGTGCCAGCTCCGGGAGGCCGAACTATGGCTACACCTTC.

The chain combines TRBV27 with TRBJ1-6; no definite D call. V lost 8 bases and J 5 bases, leaving 13 bases between the germline ends. This CDR3 spans 14 amino acids. From germline, CDR1 is MNHEY and CDR2 SMNVEV (reference sequence). The CDR3 spells CASGARVNNSPLHF. The CDR3 region has the DNA TGTGCCAGCGGAGCTAGGGTCAATAATTCACCCCTCCACTTT.

The chain combines TRBV28 with TRBJ1-5, with D possibly TRBD1 on 6 matching bases. The V end lost 6 bases, the J end lost 12 bases, and 15 bases lay between the germline ends. Germline values: CDR1 MDHEN, CDR2 SYDVKM. The CDR3 runs 12 residues. Here the CDR3 reads CASREGGQGQHF. CDR3 nucleotide sequence: TGTGCCAGCAGGGAGGGGGGGCAGGGCCAGCATTTT.

The chain uses TRBV20-1 and TRBJ2-3; D remains ambiguous. There are 14 residues in the CDR3. Germline V gives CDR1 DFQATT, CDR2 SNEGSKA (reference sequence). The V and J ends lost 5 bases and 2 bases respectively, with 14 bases between them. The CDR3 DNA reads TGCAGTGCTCCCCCCGCCGGATTCACAGATACGCAGTATTTT. Its protein is CSAPPAGFTDTQYF.

This clonotype has a handful of counts. V is TRBV7-8 and J is TRBJ2-7; D gene uncertain. Germline CDR1 and CDR2: SGHVS and FQNEAQ. The CDR3 loop spans 12 amino acids. The germline V and J ends were trimmed by 5 bases and 8 bases, with 13 bases remaining between them. CDR3 loop: CASSPHFGKQYF. Here the CDR3 DNA reads TGTGCCAGCAGCCCCCATTTCGGCAAGCAGTACTTC. Complete variable domain (other parts from reference TRBV7-8 and TRBJ2-7): GAGVSQSPRYKVAKRGQDVALRCDPISGHVSLFWYQQALGQGPEFLTYFQNEAQLDKSGLPSDRFFAERPEGSVSTLKIQRTQQEDSAVYLCASSPHFGKQYFGPGTRLTVT.

This CDR3 is CASSSGQAPPNSPLHF. The CDR3 coding sequence is TGCGCCAGCAGCTCTGGACAGGCGCCCCCTAATTCACCCCTCCACTTT. The gene calls are TRBV5-1 and TRBJ1-6; 7 bases are shared with TRBD1. The CDR3 covers 16 residues. V dropped 3 bases and J dropped 6; count of bases not matched to a gene: 9. Germline V CDR1 and CDR2: SGHRS, YFSETQ.

This clonotype was seen more than once but under ten times. The gene calls are TRBV6-5 and TRBJ1-2, with TRBD1 matching 10 bases. V was clipped by 2 bases and J by 4 bases; unmatched bases: 7. The CDR3 covers 16 residues. The germline gives CDR1 MNHEY, CDR2 SVGAGI. DNA for the CDR3: TGTGCCAGCAGTTACAGGAGGACAGGGGGGGCCTATGGCTACACCTTC. Protein sequence: CASSYRRTGGAYGYTF.

The V gene is TRBV20-1, the J gene TRBJ2-1, with 7 bases identical to TRBD2. The CDR3 is 16 amino acids. V shed 0 bases, J shed 4 bases, and the junction held 9 bases outside the gene matches. Looked up from germline, CDR1 is DFQATT and CDR2 is SNEGSKA (reference sequence). The DNA of the CDR3 is TGCAGTGCTAGAGATCGTCGGGGCGGGAGTTACAATGAGCAGTTCTTC. Residues: CSARDRRGGSYNEQFF.

This clonotype turned up a few times. The genes are TRBV7-9 and TRBJ1-2; D uncertain. This CDR3 has 14 residues. Trimming shortened V by 4 bases and J by 8 bases, and 17 bases separated the two germline ends. CDR1 is SEHNR and CDR2 is FQNEAQ in the germline V gene (reference sequence). CDR3 coding DNA: TGTGCCAGCAGCTCTCCGGGCCGCCTTAGGGGCTACACCTTC. It codes for CASSSPGRLRGYTF.

The chain has TRBV6-1 and TRBJ1-2; D perhaps matches TRBD1 (6 bases). V shed 5 bases and J shed 3 bases, with 22 bases lying between them. This CDR3 region has 17 residues. The germline CDR1 and CDR2 sequences are MNHNS and SASEGT. The CDR3 here is CASSPTGILARHYGYTF. The CDR3, as DNA: TGTGCCAGCAGTCCTACAGGGATTTTAGCCCGCCACTATGGCTACACCTTC.

The chain uses TRBV10-3 and TRBJ2-2; D possibly corresponds to TRBD1 (5 bases). Germline CDR1 reads ENHRY; CDR2 reads SYGVKD. The CDR3 runs 13 residues. Trimming shortened V by 10 bases and J by 1 base, and 10 bases separated the two germline ends. CDR3 sequence: CATRGQNTGELFF. CDR3 bases: TGTGCCACCCGCGGACAGAACACCGGGGAGCTGTTTTTT.